This T cell receptor (beta chain) is from a study of blood T cell repertoires in COVID-19. For the study at large: The origin of the acute and convalescent COVID-19 samples was the United States, Italy and Spain.

The V gene's germline CDR1 is MGHRA and CDR2 YSYEKL. The CDR3 has 14 amino acids. V lost 0 bases and J lost 4, with 9 bases in between. As handled by the study authors: By means of reference gene primer amplification, nucleated cell counts were estimated. Assay used: immunoSEQ multiplex PCR; TCRdb lists only in-frame clones, some missing. The V and J calls and clone size are taken from that table; D and trimming were inferred from the DNA. This sample has tens of thousands of clones; more than 75% occur once, and the top ten carry about 27%. The chain is built from TRBV4-1 and TRBJ1-2; D gene uncertain. The source of this sequence is an older man with acute or convalescent COVID-19. Sequencing was done on a sample of peripheral blood. CDR3 residues: CASSQDAGSYGYTF. The CDR3, as DNA: TGCGCCAGCAGCCAAGATGCGGGATCCTATGGCTACACCTTC.